The rows below give T cell receptor beta chains drawn from one sample of a study of T cell changes during pregnancy in multiple sclerosis. Assay used: immunoSEQ multiplex PCR; TCRdb lists only in-frame clones, some missing. The sample includes 55,000 to 75,000 clones, approximately 94% of them seen just once. The sequencing used CD8+ T cells from peripheral blood mononuclear cells, collected in the second trimester of pregnancy. The receptors here all came from a female donor with multiple sclerosis, enrolled in a pregnancy study. Both conserved end residues are part of each CDR3. A D gene is named only where the DNA matches it firmly.

D gene: TRBD1; J gene: TRBJ2-7; V gene: TRBV27; CDR3 DNA: TGTGCCAGCAGACCCGAAGGGGGCCCCTACGAGCAGTACTTC; CDR3 protein: CASRPEGGPYEQYF
D gene: TRBD2; J gene: TRBJ2-5; V gene: TRBV9; CDR3 DNA: TGTGCCAGCAGCGTAGCGCCACTAGCGGGTAAAGAGACCCAGTACTTC; CDR3 protein: CASSVAPLAGKETQYF
D gene: TRBD2; J gene: TRBJ2-7; V gene: TRBV28; CDR3 DNA: TGTGCCAGCAGTTCATTCGGACTAGCGGGAGACTACGAGCAGTACTTC; CDR3 protein: CASSSFGLAGDYEQYF
D gene: -; J gene: TRBJ1-1; V gene: TRBV27; CDR3 DNA: TGTGCCAGCAGTTACCGGGGGGTAAACACTGAAGCTTTCTTT; CDR3 protein: CASSYRGVNTEAFF
D gene: -; J gene: TRBJ1-4; V gene: TRBV5-6; CDR3 DNA: TGTGCCAGCAGCATACAGACAGGATATAATGAAAAACTGTTTTTT; CDR3 protein: CASSIQTGYNEKLFF
D gene: -; J gene: TRBJ2-7; V gene: TRBV27; CDR3 DNA: TGTGCCAGCAGTTTCGAGGGGGTCGGCGAGCAGTACTTC; CDR3 protein: CASSFEGVGEQYF
D gene: TRBD2; J gene: TRBJ2-7; V gene: TRBV19; CDR3 DNA: TGTGCCAGTAGTATGGGACTAGGTGACCTACGCGAGCAGTACTTC; CDR3 protein: CASSMGLGDLREQYF
D gene: -; J gene: TRBJ2-2; V gene: TRBV9; CDR3 DNA: TGTGCCAGCAGTCCCTTCCGGGAGCTCACCGGGGAGCTGTTTTTT; CDR3 protein: CASSPFRELTGELFF
D gene: -; J gene: TRBJ2-7; V gene: TRBV2; CDR3 DNA: TGTGCCAGCAGCGACGGCAGAAATCGTGACAGGTCCTACGAGCAGTACTTC; CDR3 protein: CASSDGRNRDRSYEQYF
D gene: TRBD1; J gene: TRBJ1-2; V gene: TRBV5-1; CDR3 DNA: TGCGCCAGCAGCCCCGAGGGACAGGGGTATTATGGCTACACCTTC; CDR3 protein: CASSPEGQGYYGYTF